These 13 T cell receptor beta chains were sequenced from one sample in a study of T cells in Graves' hyperthyroidism and ophthalmopathy. Amplification targeted TCR beta CDR3 regions from RNA transcripts. HTBI primers were the set used in a first-round RT-PCR of the TCR CDR3. TCRdb processed the multiplex PCR reads anew with MiXCR; each CDR3 protein has one entry. The data contain about 590,000 distinct CDR3 sequences, approximately 15% of them singletons. Sequenced material: blood. These receptors all stem from a woman younger than 45 with Graves' hyperthyroidism.

This clonotype was observed many times. The V call is TRBV11-2, the J call TRBJ2-7; D might be TRBD1 (6 bases). This CDR3 spans 15 amino acids. Germline values: CDR1 SGHAT, CDR2 FQNNGV. V dropped 4 bases and J dropped 3 bases, with 16 bases sitting between them. The CDR3 sequence: CASSSPVVGGYEQYF. The CDR3 DNA follows: TGTGCCAGCAGCTCACCGGTGGTAGGGGGCTACGAGCAGTACTTC.

This clonotype was seen at least ten times. The CDR3 loop reads CAISESTRSTDTQYF. CDR3 DNA: TGTGCCATCAGTGAGTCGACCCGAAGCACAGATACGCAGTATTTT. V is TRBV10-3 and J is TRBJ2-3; no definite D call. Deletions cut 0 bases from V and 0 bases from J, with 7 bases between. Germline CDR1 reads ENHRY; CDR2 reads SYGVKD. The CDR3 has 15 residues.

The chain combines TRBV19 with TRBJ1-2; D is ambiguous. The germline CDR1 and CDR2 sequences are LNHDA and SQIVND (reference sequence). The ends were cut back, 7 bases at V and 2 bases at J, with 17 bases in the middle. This CDR3 region has 15 residues. CDR3 DNA sequence: TGTGCCAGTAATCCGGGCCGAGCCACCAACTATGGCTACACCTTC. Translating it yields CASNPGRATNYGYTF. The full variable domain, completed using reference TRBV19 and TRBJ1-2, is DGGITQSPKYLFRKEGQNVTLSCEQNLNHDAMYWYRQDPGQGLRLIYYSQIVNDFQKGDIAEGYSVSREKKESFPLTVTSAQKNPTAFYLCASNPGRATNYGYTFGSGTRLTVV.

This clonotype was detected many times. The gene calls are TRBV6-1 and TRBJ1-2; D is possibly TRBD1 (5 bases). Germline CDR1 MNHNS, CDR2 SASEGT. This CDR3 comprises 16 residues. V was trimmed by 7 bases and J by 3 bases, leaving 21 bases between them. The CDR3 is CASIHRGEMGDYGYTF. CDR3 DNA sequence: TGTGCCAGCATTCATCGGGGTGAAATGGGGGACTATGGCTACACCTTC.

The table lists this clonotype with many counts. The genes are TRBV6-1 and TRBJ2-1, with a tentative D call TRBD2 (5 bases). The CDR3 is 15 amino acids. The germline V gene encodes CDR1 MNHNS and CDR2 SASEGT. Trimming removed 7 bases from V and 6 bases from J, with 19 bases in between. The CDR3 coding sequence is TGTGCCAGCACCCTCGAAACCGGGGTACCCAATGAGCAGTTCTTC. Translation gives CASTLETGVPNEQFF.

This clonotype showed up many times. The chain recombines TRBV5-1 with TRBJ2-1, with D tentatively TRBD2 (5 bases). CDR1 SGHRS and CDR2 YFSETQ come from the germline V gene. The germline V and J ends were trimmed by 0 bases and 4 bases, with 17 bases remaining between them. The CDR3 extends over 17 amino acids. In DNA, the CDR3 is TGCGCCAGCAGCTTGGGACGGAGCCGGGATATATACAATGAGCAGTTCTTC. This codes for CASSLGRSRDIYNEQFF.

This clonotype was counted at least ten times. This sequence joins TRBV3-1 and TRBJ1-5; tentative D call: TRBD1 (6 bases). This CDR3 has 14 amino acids. Trimming took off 4 bases at V and 5 bases at J, with 12 bases between the two ends. The germline gives CDR1 LGHDT, CDR2 YNNKEL (reference sequence). Here the CDR3 reads CASSRGRGDQPQHF. For the CDR3, the DNA is TGTGCCAGCAGCCGGGGGAGGGGGGATCAGCCCCAGCATTTT.

This clonotype was recorded a few times. This chain links TRBV10-3 with TRBJ2-2; TRBD1 aligns across 11 bases. In germline, CDR1 is ENHRY, CDR2 SYGVKD. The V and J ends lost 10 bases and 5 bases, in that order; junction bases with no gene match: 3. This CDR3 is built from 13 residues. For the CDR3, the DNA is TGTGCCACCGGGACAGGGGGGACCGGGGAGCTGTTTTTT. Protein: CATGTGGTGELFF.

The chain has TRBV13 and TRBJ2-3; 12 bases are shared with TRBD2. CDR1 is PRHDT, CDR2 FYEKMQ, per germline (reference sequence). Losses at the gene ends were 5 bases for V and 4 bases for J; bases not matched to a gene: 7. The CDR3 runs to 16 residues. This CDR3 is CASSPSSGGESDTQYF. The DNA for the CDR3 is TGTGCCAGCAGCCCATCTAGCGGGGGGGAGTCAGATACGCAGTATTTT.

The chain couples TRBV4-1 to TRBJ2-5; 8 nucleotides agree with TRBD1. Germline V gene sequence: CDR1 MGHRA, CDR2 YSYEKL. J was trimmed by 2 bases and V by 0 bases; bases with no gene match: 11. This CDR3 has 18 amino acids. The CDR3 protein is CASSQERQGRGLQETQYF. The DNA for the CDR3 is TGCGCCAGCAGCCAAGAACGGCAGGGCAGGGGGCTACAAGAGACCCAGTACTTC.

This clonotype has more than one count but fewer than ten. The chain's CDR3 is CASSYYGNSYEQYF. The CDR3 DNA reads TGTGCCAGCAGTTACTATGGGAACTCCTACGAGCAGTACTTC. The rearrangement joins TRBV6-5 to TRBJ2-7; D unresolved. V was shortened by 1 base and J by 0 bases, with 7 bases between the two germline ends. CDR1 is MNHEY and CDR2 is SVGAGI in the germline V gene. The CDR3 runs 14 residues.

This clonotype was counted at least ten times. The V and J genes are TRBV11-1 and TRBJ2-5; D unclear. The ends were cut back, 2 bases at V and 4 bases at J, with 11 bases in the middle. The CDR3 loop spans 14 amino acids. CDR1 is SGHAT and CDR2 is FQDESV in the germline V gene (reference sequence). The CDR3 is CASSLQSTGETQYF. CDR3 DNA: TGTGCCAGCAGCTTACAGTCAACGGGAGAGACCCAGTACTTC.

This clonotype has at least ten counts. This sequence joins TRBV7-9 and TRBJ2-1; TRBD2 agrees at 10 bases. CDR1 is SEHNR, CDR2 FQNEAQ, per germline (reference sequence). Germline trimming cut 4 bases from V and 4 bases from J; bases unmatched to any gene: 10. The CDR3 totals 17 residues. The CDR3 DNA reads as TGTGCCAGCAGCTCCCCTGCGTCTAGCGGGAGTTACAATGAGCAGTTCTTC. This sequence encodes CASSSPASSGSYNEQFF.